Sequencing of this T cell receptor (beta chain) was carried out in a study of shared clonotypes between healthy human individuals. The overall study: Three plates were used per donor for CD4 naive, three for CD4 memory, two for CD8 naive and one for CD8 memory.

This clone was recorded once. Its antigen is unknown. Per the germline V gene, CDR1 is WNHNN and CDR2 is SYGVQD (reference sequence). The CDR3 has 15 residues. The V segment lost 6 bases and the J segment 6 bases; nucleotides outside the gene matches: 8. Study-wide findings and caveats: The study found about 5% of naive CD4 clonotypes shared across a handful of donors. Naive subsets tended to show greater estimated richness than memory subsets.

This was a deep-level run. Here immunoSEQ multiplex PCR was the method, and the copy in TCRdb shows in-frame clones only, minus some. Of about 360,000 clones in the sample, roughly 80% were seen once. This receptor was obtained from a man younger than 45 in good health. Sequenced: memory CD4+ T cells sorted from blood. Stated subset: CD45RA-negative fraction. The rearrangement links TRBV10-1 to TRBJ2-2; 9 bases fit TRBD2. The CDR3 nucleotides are TGCGCCAGCAGCGGTTTAGCGGGAGTTCCCGGGGAGCTGTTTTTT. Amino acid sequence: CASSGLAGVPGELFF.